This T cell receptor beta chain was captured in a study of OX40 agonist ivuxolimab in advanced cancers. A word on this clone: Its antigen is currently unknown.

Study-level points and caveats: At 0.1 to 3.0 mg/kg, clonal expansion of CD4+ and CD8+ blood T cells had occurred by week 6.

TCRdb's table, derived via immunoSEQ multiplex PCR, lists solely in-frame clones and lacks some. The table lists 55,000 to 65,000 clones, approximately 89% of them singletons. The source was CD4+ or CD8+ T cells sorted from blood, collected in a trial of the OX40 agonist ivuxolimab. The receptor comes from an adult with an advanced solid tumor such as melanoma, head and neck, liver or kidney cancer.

The CDR3 protein is CASGPGDRTHTF. CDR3 bases: TGTGCTAGTGGTCCGGGGGACAGGACTCACACCTTC. The V gene is TRBV12-5, the J gene TRBJ1-2; 8 bases are a match to TRBD1. CDR1 LGHNT and CDR2 FRNRAP come from the germline V gene. The CDR3 covers 12 residues. Unmatched junction bases numbered 8, after V lost 5 bases and J lost 12 bases.